This TCR beta chain appears in the sequencing data of a study of cytomegalovirus exposure and HLA in healthy donors (dated by TCRdb to about 2017). Regarding the research as a whole: An earlier analysis of several hundred of the donors reported 250 to 300 Gb of sequence data and roughly 100 million unique TCR beta sequences from some 180 million T cells. In a later analysis, previously published TCR beta repertoires from 666 donors were re-analyzed and high-resolution HLA genotyping was added so that TCR occurrence patterns could be studied. The study profiled the T cell repertoires of about 720 subjects by immunosequencing and related them to cytomegalovirus serostatus. An earlier analysis of roughly 580 of the donors used high-throughput TCR beta sequencing to judge whether each TCR beta V gene segment behaved as functional or pseudogenic. Among some 410 genotyped donors of the cohort, an average of about 240,000 unique TCR beta nucleotide sequences were sequenced per donor, around a sixth of them non-productive. Among the roughly 400 genotyped donors, around 81% belonged to the genetic ancestry cluster associated with self-reported Caucasian donors. Besides the first cohort of some 670 subjects, a separate validation cohort made up of some 110 different subjects was used. All discovery cohort repertoires had been generated using a single sequencing platform. HLA typing included class I and class II loci at four-digit resolution. Rather than drawing on any new phenotypic data, the later analysis identified candidate immune exposures from TCR beta sequences and the way those sequences occurred across donors. Typing coverage varied by locus: roughly 620-640 donors for A, B, C, DRB1 and DQB1; 500 to 550 for DQA1; nearly 610 for DPA1; around 450 for DPB1. A later genetic analysis took genome-wide SNP genotypes for about three fifths of the 666 donors and used that subset as a discovery cohort. An early release covering around 630 HLA-typed donors comprised about 300 gigabases of sequencing data and 65 million to 100 million unique TCR sequences. Alongside the repertoire data, information on donor age, sex, ethnicity and CMV serostatus was compiled. The study was designed to test whether signatures of past pathogen exposure could be identified by cataloging public T cell receptors. To predict cytomegalovirus infection status, the study brought together high-throughput TCR immunosequencing, statistical association of individual TCRs with disease status, and machine learning. Because of strong linkage in the cohort, five DR-DQ haplotypes were treated as single units for association and clustering. Summary of the overall study and its limitations: Only TCR beta chains were sequenced in this cohort, and the absence of alpha or paired-chain data limited detectable features. An earlier analysis of some 560 of the donors showed that most TCR beta V segments appeared in productive rearrangements either about 90% or about 30% of the time, which broadly matched IMGT annotations. The classifier was reported to diagnose cytomegalovirus status with high specificity and sensitivity in both the original and validation cohorts. In a later analysis, most CMV-associated TCR beta chains were found to appear HLA-restricted, with HLA associations seemingly driven largely by CMV exposure. About 17 rarely observed V segments, including chromosome 9 orphons, were excluded from the earlier analysis of several hundred of the donors because counts were too low. In a later genetic analysis, fewer N-insertions in productive TCRs were reported among donors in an Asian-associated ancestry cluster than the approximately 710-donor mean. Correlated functional status among segregating V segments might reflect linkage disequilibrium, but an unknown experimental factor could not be ruled out. The 87-base-pair reads could not distinguish some IMGT-functional V segments, including TRBV6-2 and TRBV6-3, so those segments were excluded. A further reported finding was that TCR beta sequences accurately predicted the HLA-A and HLA-B alleles for most subjects in the first cohort. A later analysis associated 16,951 TCR beta sequences with specific HLA alleles at a false discovery rate of 0.05. While some public TCRs were present in many individuals, most TCR sequences turned up only very rarely across donors. According to the authors, the approach could potentially be generalized to other disease states and immunological phenotypes. Because HLA typing was missing for some donors at each locus, association tests included only the typed subset. A later analysis found that TCR association rates varied across HLA loci, with DRB1 alleles showing the most associated TCRs and HLA-C alleles the fewest. The only immune exposure information available for the cohort was CMV serostatus. According to a later analysis, parvovirus B19, influenza, CMV and Epstein-Barr virus appeared linked to several top co-occurrence clusters. The study gave a list of under 200 TCR beta chains associated with cytomegalovirus. When HLA alleles, especially DR and DQ, strongly co-occurred, TCR associations were difficult to assign to individual alleles. In a later analysis, HLA-associated TCR beta chains showed more clonal expansion and lower generation probabilities than non-associated chains that were equally common. A later genetic analysis associated a missense DCLRE1C variant with V-gene and J-gene trimming of TCR beta chains, and an independent cohort replicated the association. Sequencing depth was assumed to be roughly uniform across donors in the presence/absence analyses, though that assumption may not hold. In vitro tests confirmed that three of the cytomegalovirus-associated TCR beta chains recognize cytomegalovirus antigens. The sequencing pipeline was judged likely to have produced a cluster of highly shared sequence variants as a technical artifact.

The library was prepared using the immunoSEQ multiplex PCR assay. The multiplex PCR relied on a mix of 60 forward primers for TCR Vbeta segments and 13 reverse primers for TCR Jbeta segments. The CDR3 region of rearranged TCR beta genes was amplified from genomic DNA by a multiplex PCR assay. The Illumina HiSeq System was used to sequence the amplified TCR beta libraries as 87-base-pair reads. Regarding the original processing steps: Across the 640 or so repertoires, a later analysis counted around 80 million unique TCR beta chains, 9.5 million to 12 million of which were shared by at least two donors. A nearest-neighbor algorithm error-corrected the raw reads and collapsed the reads into unique sequences, merging closely related sequences to remove PCR and sequencing errors. V, D and J gene segments were assigned by aligning CDR3 sequences to IMGT reference sequences. For a sequence to be retained, a match of at least six nucleotides to both a V gene segment and a J gene segment was required. Rearrangements were called productive when the CDR3 lacked stop codons and stayed in frame with V and J; all others were non-productive. CDR3 was defined according to IMGT convention as the region running from the second conserved V-encoded cysteine to the conserved J-encoded phenylalanine. The earlier analysis of 500 to 650 of the donors excluded any sequence lacking an unambiguous match to a single V gene segment. In an earlier analysis of around 600 of the donors, V segments were called functional above 56.7% productive rearrangements and were called segregating when the between-donor standard deviation exceeded 5%. A statistical classification framework was built to diagnose cytomegalovirus status from the catalog of TCR beta chain sequences. V and J gene assignment, in a later analysis, came from comparing TCR nucleotide sequences with IMGT/GENE-DB human TR gene sequences. The TCRdist pipeline was used in a later analysis to assign CDR3 sequences and most-parsimonious VDJ recombination scenarios. In a later analysis, each TCR beta chain was defined by its CDR3 amino acid sequence together with its V-gene family, and reads without a unique V-gene family were excluded. In a later analysis, several hundred highly shared, low-generation-probability nucleotide sequences were removed to address suspected cross-contamination and a sequencing artifact. In a later analysis, a clonal expansion index was calculated for each public chain from normalized within-repertoire ranks of inferred template counts. In a later analysis, generation probabilities were computed with a VDJ recombination model fitted to out-of-frame rearrangements, and the resulting probabilities were checked against IGoR. Hypergeometric tests were used in a later analysis to score TCR-TCR, TCR-HLA and TCR-CMV co-occurrence, with a repertoire-size bias correction applied to the TCR pairs. To estimate false discovery rates, a later analysis permuted the HLA or CMV assignments 20 times. In a later analysis, co-occurring TCRs were grouped using DBSCAN, with TCRdist sequence similarity added in when clustering inside HLA-allele-positive subsets. Co-occurrence clustering excluded repertoires with fewer than 30,000 or more than 120,000 public chains, plus five with anomalous nucleotide sharing. TCRdb obtained this table from immuneACCESS and retained in-frame rearrangements with V and J assigned. These tables miss some clones; where compared with another copy, unresolved V genes account for less than half of the shortfall, and the remainder is unexplained. For V, J and clone size, that table is used; D and trimming come from the DNA. Here the sample has more than 90,000 clones; about 76% occur a single time. More than 7% of the sample lies in the top ten.

The cohort consisted of 600 to 750 healthy bone marrow donors. At the time of sampling, every cohort member was nominally healthy, though immune exposures that went unrecorded were likely present. Of the 610 or so cohort members, almost 300 had positive CMV serostatus and fewer than 450 had negative CMV serostatus, and CMV serostatus was not recorded for the donor. Each donor provided a peripheral blood sample, and peripheral blood mononuclear cells were used for TCR beta sequencing. Genomic DNA extraction from the blood cell samples was performed with the Qiagen DNeasy Blood Extraction Kit. The CDR3 has 15 amino acids, counting the end cysteine and phenylalanine. The CDR3 DNA has 45 bases and is translated from base 1. From a lookup of the germline V gene, CDR1 and CDR2 are SGHTA and FQGNSA. At the junction V is shortened by 1 base and J by 2 bases, with 12 bases in between. As regards this clone: What antigen it recognizes has not been identified. Base qualities were left out, and no much larger clone turns up one base away.

The sequence links TRBV7-2 to TRBJ2-7; perhaps TRBD2 is the D gene, with 6 bases matching. The TCR comes from a human donor in good health. The sequencing sample was made of PBMCs. The DNA is as follows: TGTGCCAGCAGCTTAGGGCTAGCGAGAACCTACGAGCAGTACTTC. Its translation is CASSLGLARTYEQYF.